Each of the 14 T cell receptor beta chains below was sequenced from the same sample in a study of blood T cell repertoires in COVID-19. Sequenced by immunoSEQ multiplex PCR; TCRdb stores in-frame clones only, minus some. The sample lists roughly 250,000 clones, around 90% seen once, with approximately 2.5% in the top ten. Sequences were obtained from peripheral blood. Receptors originate from a person aged 18 to 30 with COVID-19, enrolled during active disease.

The chain joins TRBV6-5 to TRBJ2-7, with 9 nucleotides matching TRBD1. Germline V gene sequence: CDR1 MNHEY, CDR2 SVGAGI. This CDR3 contains 14 residues. With V trimmed by 7 bases and J by 6 bases, 10 bases remained unmatched. CDR3 nucleotides: TGTGCCAGCACCCATAGGGACAGGGTATCCGAGCAGTACTTC. It codes for CASTHRDRVSEQYF.

The chain uses TRBV28 and TRBJ2-3; D unclear. The CDR3 runs 16 residues. Germline V gene lookup returns CDR1 MDHEN and CDR2 SYDVKM. Deletions cut 4 bases from V and 2 bases from J, with 16 bases between. The CDR3 loop reads CASSWNYGVNTDTQYF. DNA for the CDR3: TGTGCCAGCAGTTGGAACTATGGCGTCAACACAGATACGCAGTATTTT. Variable domain in full (rest from reference TRBV28 and TRBJ2-3): DVKVTQSSRYLVKRTGEKVFLECVQDMDHENMFWYRQDPGLGLRLIYFSYDVKMKEKGDIPEGYSVSREKKERFSLILESASTNQTSMYLCASSWNYGVNTDTQYFGPGTRLTVL.

This chain connects TRBV7-2 to TRBJ2-7, with 8 bases fitting TRBD2. This CDR3 comprises 17 residues. V dropped 4 bases and J dropped 3; count of bases not matched to a gene: 14. Germline CDR1 SGHTA, CDR2 FQGNSA. In DNA, the CDR3 is TGTGCCAGCAGCTCCGCGGGCGGGGGGTCTCTCTACTACGAGCAGTACTTC. As protein: CASSSAGGGSLYYEQYF.

The genes are TRBV19 and TRBJ1-2, with a tentative D call TRBD1 (5 bases). Trimming removed 0 bases at V and 6 bases at J, with 14 bases between. Germline CDR1 LNHDA, CDR2 SQIVND (reference sequence). This CDR3 has 15 residues. The CDR3 sequence: CASSIDGGSVDGYTF. The DNA for the CDR3 is TGTGCCAGTAGTATAGACGGGGGAAGTGTCGATGGCTACACCTTC.

This clone was detected a few times. V gene TRBV2 combines with J gene TRBJ1-3; 7 bases map to TRBD1. Germline V gives CDR1 SNHLY, CDR2 FYNNEI. The J segment lost 0 bases and the V segment lost 5 bases, leaving 4 bases of the junction unmatched. CDR3 length equals 15 residues. This chain's CDR3 is CASSLGQLSGNTIYF. CDR3 DNA: TGTGCCAGCAGTCTGGGACAGCTCTCTGGAAACACCATATATTTT. Together with reference TRBV2 and TRBJ1-3, the CDR3 gives the full variable domain: EPEVTQTPSHQVTQMGQEVILRCVPISNHLYFYWYRQILGQKVEFLVSFYNNEISEKSEIFDDQFSVERPDGSNFTLKIRSTKLEDSAMYFCASSLGQLSGNTIYFGEGSWLTVV.

The J gene is TRBJ2-2, the V gene TRBV4-3; D perhaps matches TRBD2 (6 bases). Germline values: CDR1 LGHNA, CDR2 YSLEER. The CDR3 runs 17 residues. Trimming removed 0 bases from V and 7 bases from J, with 18 bases in between. For the CDR3, the DNA is TGCGCCAGCAGCCAAGACGGGACTCCGTTGAGGGGCGGGGAGCTGTTTTTT. Protein sequence: CASSQDGTPLRGGELFF.

The genes are TRBV5-4 and TRBJ1-5, with D perhaps TRBD1 (5 bases). From germline, CDR1 is SGHNT and CDR2 YYREEE (reference sequence). The CDR3 runs 15 residues. Deletions cut 4 bases from V and 2 bases from J, with 13 bases between. The CDR3 sequence is CASSPQEGRNQPQHF. The CDR3 bases are TGTGCCAGCAGCCCACAGGAAGGGCGCAATCAGCCCCAGCATTTT.

The rearrangement joins TRBV19 to TRBJ2-7; 15 nucleotides line up with TRBD2. CDR3 size: 20 residues. V was clipped by 3 bases and J by 0 bases; unmatched bases: 12. Germline assignment: CDR1 LNHDA and CDR2 SQIVND (reference sequence). In DNA, the CDR3 is TGTGCCAGTAGTATGAAGACTCCGGGACTAGCGGGAGGCTACTCCTACGAGCAGTACTTC. Translating it yields CASSMKTPGLAGGYSYEQYF. Full variable domain (rest looked up from reference TRBV19 and TRBJ2-7): DGGITQSPKYLFRKEGQNVTLSCEQNLNHDAMYWYRQDPGQGLRLIYYSQIVNDFQKGDIAEGYSVSREKKESFPLTVTSAQKNPTAFYLCASSMKTPGLAGGYSYEQYFGPGTRLTVT.

The V and J genes are TRBV19 and TRBJ2-7, with 11 nucleotides matching TRBD1. The CDR3 spans 15 residues. V was clipped by 4 bases and J by 4 bases; unmatched bases: 6. CDR1 LNHDA and CDR2 SQIVND come from the germline V gene (reference sequence). The CDR3 DNA is TGTGCCAGTAGTAACCTCGGACAGGGGGCGTACGAGCAGTACTTC. Its protein product is CASSNLGQGAYEQYF.

There are a few counts of this clone. The rearrangement uses TRBV5-4 and TRBJ1-2; weak D call: TRBD1 (5 bases). Germline CDR1 reads SGHNT; CDR2 reads YYREEE (reference sequence). The CDR3 contains 14 residues. Trimming shortened V by 0 bases and J by 3 bases, and 9 bases separated the two germline ends. DNA for the CDR3: TGTGCCAGCAGCTTGGAATGGGGGGACTATGGCTACACCTTC. This gives the protein CASSLEWGDYGYTF.

The V call is TRBV4-1, the J call TRBJ2-7; D not certain. Trimming stripped 0 bases from V and 3 bases from J, with 3 bases between. Germline CDR1 and CDR2: MGHRA and YSYEKL. The CDR3 is 12 amino acids. The CDR3 spells CASSQDYYEQYF. CDR3 sequence (DNA): TGCGCCAGCAGCCAAGATTACTACGAGCAGTACTTC.

This chain links TRBV6-6 with TRBJ1-5; tentative D call: TRBD1 (6 bases). Germline V gene lookup returns CDR1 MNHNY and CDR2 SVGAGI (reference sequence). The CDR3 consists of 13 residues. The ends were cut back, 9 bases at V and 6 bases at J, with 15 bases in the middle. CDR3 amino acids: CASKGQFGQPQHF. Here the CDR3 DNA reads TGTGCCAGTAAAGGACAGTTTGGTCAGCCCCAGCATTTT.

The sample holds one count of this clone. The chain joins TRBV30 to TRBJ2-7; D perhaps matches TRBD2 (6 bases). The V end was cut by 1 base, the J end by 7 bases, with 11 bases between. From germline, CDR1 is GTSNPN and CDR2 SVGIG (reference sequence). There are 12 residues in the CDR3. The CDR3 DNA sequence: TGTGCCTGGAGTGGGACCGGAGGGGAGCAGTACTTC. Amino acid sequence: CAWSGTGGEQYF.

The CDR3 DNA reads TGTGCCAGCAGCTTCCTTGGACAGTACTCCTACGAGCAGTACTTC. It is translated as CASSFLGQYSYEQYF. V gene TRBV5-6 combines with J gene TRBJ2-7; D might be TRBD1 (6 bases). The germline V gene encodes CDR1 SGHDT and CDR2 YYEEEE. The CDR3 has 15 amino acids. The ends were cut back, 2 bases at V and 0 bases at J, with 12 bases in the middle.